One sample yielded the 20 T cell receptor beta chains listed below, sequenced in a study of blood T cell repertoires in COVID-19. The table came from immunoSEQ multiplex PCR; TCRdb's copy has only in-frame clones and leaves some out. The table has about 99,000 clones, around 87% seen once. Sample: peripheral blood. The receptors stem from a man aged 45-60 years with acute or convalescent COVID-19.

V is TRBV18 and J is TRBJ2-5; 8 bases line up with TRBD2. The germline CDR1 and CDR2 sequences are KGHSH and LQKENI. V was pared by 1 base and J by 1 base, with 2 bases of the junction left unmatched. The CDR3 covers 15 residues. The CDR3: CASSPLAGPQETQYF. CDR3 bases: TGTGCCAGCTCACCACTAGCGGGACCCCAAGAGACCCAGTACTTC.

This chain connects TRBV30 to TRBJ2-1, with 8 bases matching TRBD2. The CDR3 is made up of 16 amino acids. V shed 1 base, J shed 7 bases, and the junction held 12 bases outside the gene matches. From germline, CDR1 is GTSNPN and CDR2 SVGIG (reference sequence). The CDR3 bases are TGTGCCTGGAGTGGTGGCACACGGGGGGGGAAGAATGAGCAGTTCTTC. Its protein product is CAWSGGTRGGKNEQFF. Full variable domain (missing parts from reference TRBV30 and TRBJ2-1): SQTIHQWPATLVQPVGSPLSLECTVEGTSNPNLYWYRQAAGRGLQLLFYSVGIGQISSEVPQNLSASRPQDRQFILSSKKLLLSDSGFYLCAWSGGTRGGKNEQFFGPGTRLTVL.

The chain has TRBV19 and TRBJ1-5; no reliable D call. The germline V gene has CDR1 LNHDA and CDR2 SQIVND (reference sequence). V gave up 6 bases and J gave up 0 bases, with 12 bases separating them. The CDR3 spans 15 residues. The CDR3 loop is CASSAGRDSNQPQHF. The CDR3 DNA is TGTGCCAGTAGCGCGGGAAGGGATAGCAATCAGCCCCAGCATTTT. The full variable domain, with the rest looked up from reference TRBV19 and TRBJ1-5, is DGGITQSPKYLFRKEGQNVTLSCEQNLNHDAMYWYRQDPGQGLRLIYYSQIVNDFQKGDIAEGYSVSREKKESFPLTVTSAQKNPTAFYLCASSAGRDSNQPQHFGDGTRLSIL.

This chain links TRBV3-1 (or the pseudogene TRBV3-2) with TRBJ2-2; D perhaps matches TRBD2 (5 bases). Trimming shortened V by 4 bases and J by 13 bases, and 19 bases separated the two germline ends. In germline, CDR1 is LGHDT, CDR2 YNNKEL (reference sequence). This CDR3 is built from 14 residues. As DNA, the CDR3 is TGTGCCAGCAGCCCCCGGACTGCCCTTGCCGGGCTGTTTTTT. It encodes CASSPRTALAGLFF.

The rearrangement uses TRBV27 and TRBJ2-3; 8 bases line up with TRBD1. V dropped 4 bases and J dropped 0; count of bases not matched to a gene: 6. In germline, CDR1 is MNHEY, CDR2 SMNVEV (reference sequence). CDR3 length: 16 residues. CDR3 sequence: CASSSARTGSTDTQYF. CDR3 DNA sequence: TGTGCCAGCAGTTCGGCCCGGACAGGGAGCACAGATACGCAGTATTTT.

The J gene is TRBJ2-7, the V gene TRBV27, with a weak D call TRBD2 (5 bases). The V end lost 8 bases, the J end lost 1 base, and 21 bases lay between the germline ends. The CDR3 length is 16 residues. The V gene's germline CDR1 is MNHEY and CDR2 SMNVEV (reference sequence). DNA of the CDR3: TGTGCCAGCTCCCAAGGAAGGTTTGGAGGTTCCTACGAGCAGTACTTC. Its protein product is CASSQGRFGGSYEQYF.

There are a few counts of this clone. This specimen includes other DNA sequences encoding the same CDR3. This chain joins TRBV5-1 and TRBJ1-4; TRBD1 might be the D (5 bases). The CDR3 consists of 13 residues. Germline V gives CDR1 SGHRS, CDR2 YFSETQ. V was trimmed by 4 bases and J by 4 bases, leaving 8 bases between them. DNA for the CDR3: TGCGCCAGCAGCGGGGGGAGTAATGAAAAACTGTTTTTT. Protein sequence: CASSGGSNEKLFF.

The J gene is TRBJ2-7, the V gene TRBV7-9, with D perhaps matching TRBD2 (7 bases). V lost 8 bases to trimming and J lost 3 bases, with 14 bases between them. The germline V gene has CDR1 SEHNR and CDR2 FQNEAQ (reference sequence). The CDR3 runs to 13 residues. CDR3 coding DNA: TGTGCCAGCCAGGGCGGGGGCGTCTACGAGCAGTACTTC. It translates to CASQGGGVYEQYF.

The chain has TRBV5-5 and TRBJ2-1; 11 bases line up with TRBD2. The trim removed 2 bases at V and 9 bases at J, leaving 7 bases unmatched. The CDR3 has 15 residues. Germline V gives CDR1 SGHKS, CDR2 YYEKEE (reference sequence). As DNA, the CDR3 is TGTGCCAGCAGCTTTTTGGTAGCGGGAGGGATTGAGCAGTTCTTC. Translation gives CASSFLVAGGIEQFF.

Within the sample, this clone is medium-sized. The junction and the germline gene differ at one end; a read error may be behind it. The chain joins TRBV2 to TRBJ2-7, with 10 bases matching TRBD2. Germline V gives CDR1 SNHLY, CDR2 FYNNEI. The CDR3 sequence is 14 residues long. Here the CDR3 reads CASSEGTSGKPKGF. The CDR3 DNA is TGTGCCAGCAGTGAAGGGACTAGCGGCAAACCAAAGGGCTTC.

The chain is built from TRBV11-3 and TRBJ2-1, with a weak D call TRBD1 (6 bases). CDR3 length equals 14 residues. Looked up from germline, CDR1 is SGHNT and CDR2 is YENEEA. Trimming left V 5 bases short and J 4 bases short, with 12 bases between. The CDR3 DNA sequence: TGTGCCAGCAGCACCAGAGGACAGTACAATGAGCAGTTCTTC. Amino acid sequence: CASSTRGQYNEQFF.

This rearrangement joins TRBV18 to TRBJ2-2; D gene unclear. V was shortened by 4 bases and J by 1 base, with 7 bases between the two germline ends. The CDR3 has 14 residues. Looked up from germline, CDR1 is KGHSH and CDR2 is LQKENI. CDR3 amino acids: CASSLTQNTGELFF. CDR3 bases: TGTGCCAGCTCACTGACACAGAACACCGGGGAGCTGTTTTTT. Complete variable domain (other parts from reference TRBV18 and TRBJ2-2): NAGVMQNPRHLVRRRGQEARLRCSPMKGHSHVYWYRQLPEEGLKFMVYLQKENIIDESGMPKERFSAEFPKEGPSILRIQQVVRGDSAAYFCASSLTQNTGELFFGEGSRLTVL.

V usage is TRBV25-1 and J usage is TRBJ2-5; 14 nucleotides match TRBD2. Germline V gene data show CDR1 as MGHDK and CDR2 as SYGVNS. After removal of 4 bases from V and 3 bases from J, the junction contained 4 bases not matched to a gene. The CDR3 extends over 16 amino acids. CDR3 sequence reads: CASSAPGLAGEETQYF. CDR3 nucleotide sequence: TGTGCCAGCAGTGCCCCGGGACTAGCGGGAGAAGAGACCCAGTACTTC.

This sequence joins TRBV5-1 and TRBJ1-5; 11 nucleotides line up with TRBD1. Germline lookup yields CDR1 SGHRS and CDR2 YFSETQ. Trimming at V came to 3 bases and at J to 5 bases, leaving 4 bases not matched to a gene. This CDR3 has 15 residues. The DNA for the CDR3 is TGCGCCAGCAGCTCCGGGACAGGGGGGGATCAGCCCCAGCATTTT. The encoded protein is CASSSGTGGDQPQHF.

V is TRBV25-1 and J is TRBJ2-3; TRBD1 matches at 11 bases. The germline V gene encodes CDR1 MGHDK and CDR2 SYGVNS. The trim removed 4 bases at V and 5 bases at J, leaving 5 bases unmatched. The length of the CDR3 is 15 residues. In nucleotides, the CDR3 is TGTGCCAGCAGTGGGACAGGGGGCGCGGGAGATACGCAGTATTTT. As protein: CASSGTGGAGDTQYF.

The chain employs TRBV5-1 and TRBJ1-4; unclear D gene. V lost 0 bases to trimming and J lost 16 bases, with 16 bases between them. CDR3 length: 13 residues. CDR1 and CDR2 (germline): SGHRS, YFSETQ. CDR3 residues: CASSLDTRGMRFF. As DNA, the CDR3 is TGCGCCAGCAGCTTGGACACTCGGGGAATGCGGTTTTTT.

This clone showed up just a few times. The chain carries TRBV5-6 and TRBJ1-5; the match to TRBD1 covers 7 bases. CDR1 and CDR2 from the germline V gene are SGHDT and YYEEEE. V dropped 0 bases and J dropped 0; count of bases not matched to a gene: 3. This CDR3 comprises 16 residues. The CDR3 loop is CASSLGTGGSNQPQHF. CDR3 nucleotide sequence: TGTGCCAGCAGCTTGGGGACAGGTGGTAGCAATCAGCCCCAGCATTTT.

The gene calls are TRBV23-1 and TRBJ1-3; perhaps TRBD1 as D (5 bases). TRBV23-1 is an ORF, and what it does is uncertain. Deletions cut 1 base from V and 0 bases from J, with 7 bases between. The CDR3 covers 15 residues. As DNA, the CDR3 is TGCGCCAGCAGTCAATGGGGCAGCTCTGGAAACACCATATATTTT. Amino acids: CASSQWGSSGNTIYF.

The chain combines TRBV6-5 with TRBJ1-4; TRBD1 matches at 10 bases. Germline V gene data show CDR1 as MNHEY and CDR2 as SVGAGI. The CDR3 has 15 residues. Trimming removed 6 bases from V and 8 bases from J; junction bases left unmatched: 9. CDR3 in DNA: TGTGCCAGCAGCTTGGGGACAGGGGATGGGGAAAAACTGTTTTTT. Protein: CASSLGTGDGEKLFF.

J is TRBJ1-4 and V is TRBV19; D ambiguous. From germline, CDR1 is LNHDA and CDR2 SQIVND (reference sequence). Between the trimmed V and J ends, which lost 3 bases and 0 bases, there was a span of 17 bases. This CDR3 contains 18 residues. The CDR3 here is CASSIVAGGFATNEKLFF. CDR3 DNA: TGTGCCAGTAGTATTGTCGCAGGAGGGTTCGCAACTAATGAAAAACTGTTTTTT.